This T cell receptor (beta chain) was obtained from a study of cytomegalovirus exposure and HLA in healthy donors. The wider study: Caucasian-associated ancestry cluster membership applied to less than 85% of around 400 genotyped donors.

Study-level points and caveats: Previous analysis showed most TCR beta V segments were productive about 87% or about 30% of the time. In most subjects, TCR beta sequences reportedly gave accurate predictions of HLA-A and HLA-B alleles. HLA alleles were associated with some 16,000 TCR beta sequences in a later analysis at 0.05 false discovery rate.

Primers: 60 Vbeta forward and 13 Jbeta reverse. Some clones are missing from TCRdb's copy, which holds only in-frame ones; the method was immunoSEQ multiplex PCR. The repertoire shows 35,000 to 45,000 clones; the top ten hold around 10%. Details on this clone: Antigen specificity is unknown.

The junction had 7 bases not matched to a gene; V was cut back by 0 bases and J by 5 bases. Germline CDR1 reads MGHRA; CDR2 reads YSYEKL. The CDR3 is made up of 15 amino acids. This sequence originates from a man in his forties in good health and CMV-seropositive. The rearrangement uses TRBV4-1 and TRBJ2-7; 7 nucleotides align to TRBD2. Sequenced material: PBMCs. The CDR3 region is CASSQDGGDRNEQYF. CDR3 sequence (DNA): TGCGCCAGCAGCCAAGATGGGGGGGATAGGAACGAGCAGTACTTC.